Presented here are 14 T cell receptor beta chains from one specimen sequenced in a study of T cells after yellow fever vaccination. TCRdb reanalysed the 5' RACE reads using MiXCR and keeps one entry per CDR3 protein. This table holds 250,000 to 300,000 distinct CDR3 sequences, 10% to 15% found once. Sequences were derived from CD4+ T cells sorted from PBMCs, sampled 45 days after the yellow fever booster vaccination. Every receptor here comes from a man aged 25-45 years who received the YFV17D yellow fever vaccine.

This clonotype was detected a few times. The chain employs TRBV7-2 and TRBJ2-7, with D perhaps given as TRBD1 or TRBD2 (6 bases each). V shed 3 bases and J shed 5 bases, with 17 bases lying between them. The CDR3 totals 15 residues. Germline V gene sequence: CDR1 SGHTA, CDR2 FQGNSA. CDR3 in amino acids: CASSLLRGDFDEQYF. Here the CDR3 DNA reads TGTGCCAGCAGCTTGTTAAGGGGGGACTTCGACGAGCAGTACTTC.

This chain's CDR3 is CASSPGGAGTDTQYF. The DNA of the CDR3 is TGTGCCAGCAGCCCCGGGGGGGCAGGCACAGATACGCAGTATTTT. The chain uses TRBV28 and TRBJ2-3; 8 positions agree with TRBD2. Germline V gene data show CDR1 as MDHEN and CDR2 as SYDVKM. J lost 1 base, V lost 6 bases, and 6 bases had no gene match. CDR3 length: 15 residues.

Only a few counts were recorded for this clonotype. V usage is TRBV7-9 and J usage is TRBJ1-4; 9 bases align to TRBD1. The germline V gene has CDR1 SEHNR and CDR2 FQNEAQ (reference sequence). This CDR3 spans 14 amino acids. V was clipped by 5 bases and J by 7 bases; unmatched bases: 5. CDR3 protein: CASSRTGGIEKLFF. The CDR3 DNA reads TGTGCCAGCAGCAGAACAGGGGGCATTGAAAAACTGTTTTTT.

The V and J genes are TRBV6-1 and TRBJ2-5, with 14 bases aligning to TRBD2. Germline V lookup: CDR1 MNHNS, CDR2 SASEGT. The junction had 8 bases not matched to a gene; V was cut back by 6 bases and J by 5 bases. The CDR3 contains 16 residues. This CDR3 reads CASRTGTSGSSETQYF. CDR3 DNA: TGTGCCAGCAGAACCGGGACTAGCGGGAGCTCTGAGACCCAGTACTTC.

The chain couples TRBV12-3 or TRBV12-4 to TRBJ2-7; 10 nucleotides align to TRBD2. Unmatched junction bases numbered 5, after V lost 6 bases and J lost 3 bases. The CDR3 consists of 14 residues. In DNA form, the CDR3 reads TGTGCCAGCAGCACCCTAGCGGGAGACTACGAGCAGTACTTC. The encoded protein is CASSTLAGDYEQYF.

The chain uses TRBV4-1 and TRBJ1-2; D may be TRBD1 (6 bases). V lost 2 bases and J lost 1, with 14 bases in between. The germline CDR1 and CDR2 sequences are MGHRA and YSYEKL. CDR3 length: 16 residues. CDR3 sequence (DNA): TGCGCCAGCAGCCAATCCATACAGGGATATAACTATGGCTACACCTTC. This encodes CASSQSIQGYNYGYTF.

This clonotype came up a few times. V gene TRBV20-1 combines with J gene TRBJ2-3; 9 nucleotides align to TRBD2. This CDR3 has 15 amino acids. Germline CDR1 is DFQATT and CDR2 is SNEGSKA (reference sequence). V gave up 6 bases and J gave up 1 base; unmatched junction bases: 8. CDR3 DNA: TGCAGTGCCACATTTAGCGGGAGAGGCACAGATACGCAGTATTTT. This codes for CSATFSGRGTDTQYF.

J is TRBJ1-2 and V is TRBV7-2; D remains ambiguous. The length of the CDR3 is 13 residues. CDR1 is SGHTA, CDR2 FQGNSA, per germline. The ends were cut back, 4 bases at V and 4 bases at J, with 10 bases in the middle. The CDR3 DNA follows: TGTGCCAGCAGCTCGGCAGGAGTCTATGGCTACACCTTC. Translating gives CASSSAGVYGYTF.

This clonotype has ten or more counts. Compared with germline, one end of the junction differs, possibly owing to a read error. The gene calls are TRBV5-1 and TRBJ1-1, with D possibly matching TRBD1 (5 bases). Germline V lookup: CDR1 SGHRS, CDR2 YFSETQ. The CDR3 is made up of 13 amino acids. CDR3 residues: CASKGTSRGEAFF. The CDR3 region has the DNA TGCGCGAGCAAAGGGACGTCTCGGGGTGAAGCTTTCTTT.

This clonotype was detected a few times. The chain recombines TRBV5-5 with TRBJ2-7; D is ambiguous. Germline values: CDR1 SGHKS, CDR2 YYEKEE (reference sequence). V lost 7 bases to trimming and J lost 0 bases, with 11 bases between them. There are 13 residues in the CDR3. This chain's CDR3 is CASFPQFSYEQYF. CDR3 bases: TGTGCCAGCTTCCCACAGTTCTCCTACGAGCAGTACTTC.

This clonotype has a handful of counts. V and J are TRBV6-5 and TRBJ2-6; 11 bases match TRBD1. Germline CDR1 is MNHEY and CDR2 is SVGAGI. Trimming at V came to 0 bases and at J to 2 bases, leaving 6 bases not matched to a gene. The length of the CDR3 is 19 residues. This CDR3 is CASSYSIGQGAPGANVLTF. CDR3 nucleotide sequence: TGTGCCAGCAGTTACTCGATAGGACAGGGGGCGCCTGGGGCCAACGTCCTGACTTTC.

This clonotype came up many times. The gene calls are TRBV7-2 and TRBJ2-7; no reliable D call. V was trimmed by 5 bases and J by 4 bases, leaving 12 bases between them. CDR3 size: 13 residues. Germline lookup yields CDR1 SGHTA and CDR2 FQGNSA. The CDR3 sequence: CASSTTSGYEQYF. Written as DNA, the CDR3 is TGTGCCAGCAGCACGACCAGTGGGTACGAGCAGTACTTC.

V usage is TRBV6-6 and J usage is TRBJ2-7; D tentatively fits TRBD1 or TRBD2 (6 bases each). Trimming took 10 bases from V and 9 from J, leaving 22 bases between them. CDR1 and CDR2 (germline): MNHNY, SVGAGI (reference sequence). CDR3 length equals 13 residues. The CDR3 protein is CAIGGQRMGGQYF. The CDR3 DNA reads TGTGCCATAGGGGGGCAGCGGATGGGGGGGCAGTACTTC.

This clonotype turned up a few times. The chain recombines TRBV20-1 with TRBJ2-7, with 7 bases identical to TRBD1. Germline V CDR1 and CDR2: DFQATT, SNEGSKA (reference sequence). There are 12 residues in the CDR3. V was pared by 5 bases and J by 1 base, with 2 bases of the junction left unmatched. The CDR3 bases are TGCAGTGCTTACAGGGGTTCCTACGAGCAGTACTTC. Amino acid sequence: CSAYRGSYEQYF.